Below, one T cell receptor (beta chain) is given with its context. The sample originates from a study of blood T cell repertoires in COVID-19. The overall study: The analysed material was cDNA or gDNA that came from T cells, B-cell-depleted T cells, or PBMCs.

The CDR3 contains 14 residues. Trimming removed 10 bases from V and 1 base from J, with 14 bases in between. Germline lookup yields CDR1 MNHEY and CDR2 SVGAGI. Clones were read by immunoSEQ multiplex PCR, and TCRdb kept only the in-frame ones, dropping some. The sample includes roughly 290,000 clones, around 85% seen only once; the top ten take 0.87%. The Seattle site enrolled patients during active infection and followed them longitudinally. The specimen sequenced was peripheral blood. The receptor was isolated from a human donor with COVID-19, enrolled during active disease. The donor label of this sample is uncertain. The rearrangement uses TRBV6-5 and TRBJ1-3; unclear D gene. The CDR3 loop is CATQSGASGNTIYF. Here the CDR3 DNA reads TGTGCCACCCAATCGGGAGCTTCTGGAAACACCATATATTTT.